This TCR beta chain was sequenced during a study of cytomegalovirus exposure and HLA in healthy donors. PCR employed 60 Vbeta and 13 Jbeta primers. TCRdb's table, derived via immunoSEQ multiplex PCR, lists solely in-frame clones and lacks some. The sample lists approximately 200,000 clones; over 70% were seen once. Germline values: CDR1 SNHLY, CDR2 FYNNEI. The CDR3 loop spans 17 amino acids. V was trimmed by 6 bases and J by 0 bases, leaving 21 bases between them. V usage is TRBV2 and J usage is TRBJ2-7; D is perhaps TRBD2 (5 bases). Sequencing was carried out using PBMCs. The receptor comes from a woman younger than 30 in good health and CMV-seropositive. The CDR3 loop reads CASRVEWQAVSSYEQYV. In DNA form, the CDR3 reads TGTGCCAGCAGGGTAGAGTGGCAAGCGGTGAGCTCCTACGAGCAGTACGTC.